Described below is a single TCR beta chain sequence and its context. Its specificity is unknown. The data originate from a study of T cell responses to AZD1222 COVID-19 vaccine. Notes on the study in general: Dominant CD4 TCR responses targeted spike regions 160-218 and 743-854. Reports indicate that nearly half of spike-specific TCRs are directed at unmutated variant regions. Clonal diversity was possibly underestimated; the donors were predominantly white British and more often female.

Some clones are missing from TCRdb's copy, which holds only in-frame ones; the method was immunoSEQ multiplex PCR. There are about 110,000 clones in the sample; approximately 87% occur only once, and about 4.6% lies in the top ten. CDR1 and CDR2 (germline): SGHVS, FQNEAQ. V was cut by 0 bases and J by 2 bases, with 8 bases left in between. This CDR3 is built from 15 residues. Material: peripheral blood, obtained 28 days after the second AZD1222 dose. The origin of this receptor is an adult who received the AZD1222 COVID-19 vaccine. J is TRBJ1-3 and V is TRBV7-8; D not certain. CDR3 sequence (DNA): TGTGCCAGCAGCTTAGCGCTGTTCCCTGGAAACACCATATATTTT. Residues: CASSLALFPGNTIYF. Together with reference TRBV7-8 and TRBJ1-3, the CDR3 gives the full variable domain: GAGVSQSPRYKVAKRGQDVALRCDPISGHVSLFWYQQALGQGPEFLTYFQNEAQLDKSGLPSDRFFAERPEGSVSTLKIQRTQQEDSAVYLCASSLALFPGNTIYFGEGSWLTVV.